This T cell receptor beta chain was sequenced during a study of cytomegalovirus exposure and HLA in healthy donors. Study results and caveats: Later, TCR association rates were found to vary by HLA locus, highest for DRB1 and lowest for HLA-C. With high specificity and sensitivity, the classifier reportedly diagnosed cytomegalovirus status.

The length of the CDR3 is 14 residues. The germline CDR1 and CDR2 sequences are MNHEY and SMNVEV (reference sequence). The ends lost 6 bases at V and 8 bases at J; junction bases unmatched: 1. In the PCR, 60 Vbeta and 13 Jbeta primers were used. Original processing notes: A follow-up analysis tallied tens of millions of unique TCR beta chains, roughly 11 million shared. Sequenced by immunoSEQ multiplex PCR; TCRdb stores in-frame clones only, minus some. V and J calls and clone size come straight from that table; D and trimming were deduced from the DNA. The table has approximately 130,000 clones, around three quarters seen once; the top ten hold under 3%. Note on this clone: The antigen is unknown.

The source of this sequence is a woman aged 55-75 years in good health and CMV-seropositive. Source material: PBMCs. V usage is TRBV27 and J usage is TRBJ2-4; TRBD2 agrees at 16 bases. CDR3 residues: CASRGLAGGYIQYF. CDR3 nucleotides: TGTGCCAGCAGGGGACTAGCGGGGGGGTACATTCAGTACTTC.